This T cell receptor beta chain came from a study of blood T cell repertoires in COVID-19. Clones were read by immunoSEQ multiplex PCR, and TCRdb kept only the in-frame ones, dropping some. The sample includes 26,000 or so clones, around three quarters of them seen just once. This clone was seen a handful of times. The CDR3 runs to 12 residues. Trimming removed 3 bases from V and 7 bases from J, with 10 bases in between. CDR1 and CDR2 from the germline V gene are LGHDT and YNNKEL (reference sequence). The sequence came from an older man with acute or convalescent COVID-19. Sample: peripheral blood. The chain uses TRBV3-1 (or the pseudogene TRBV3-2) and TRBJ2-7, with a possible D match to TRBD1 (5 bases). CDR3 nucleotides: TGTGCCAGCAGCCAGGGGCCCAGGGAGCAGTACTTC. Translated, it gives CASSQGPREQYF.